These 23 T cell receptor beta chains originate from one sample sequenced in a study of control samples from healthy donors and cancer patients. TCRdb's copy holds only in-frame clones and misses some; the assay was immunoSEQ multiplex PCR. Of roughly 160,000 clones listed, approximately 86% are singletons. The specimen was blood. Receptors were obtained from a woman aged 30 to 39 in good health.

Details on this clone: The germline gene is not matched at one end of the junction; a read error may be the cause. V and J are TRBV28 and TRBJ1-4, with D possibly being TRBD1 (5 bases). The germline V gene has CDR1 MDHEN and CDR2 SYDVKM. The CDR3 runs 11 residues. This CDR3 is CASSFDRQSDF. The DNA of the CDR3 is TGTGCCAGCAGTTTTGACAGACAAAGTGATTTT. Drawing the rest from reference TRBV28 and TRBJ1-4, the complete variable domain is DVKVTQSSRYLVKRTGEKVFLECVQDMDHENMFWYRQDPGLGLRLIYFSYDVKMKEKGDIPEGYSVSREKKERFSLILESASTNQTSMYLCASSFDRQSDFGSGTQLSVL.

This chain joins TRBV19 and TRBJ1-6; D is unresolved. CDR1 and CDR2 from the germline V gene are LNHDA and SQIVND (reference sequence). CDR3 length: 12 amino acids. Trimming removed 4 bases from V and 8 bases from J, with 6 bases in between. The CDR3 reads CASSKADSPLHF. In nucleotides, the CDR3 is TGTGCCAGTAGTAAGGCGGATTCACCCCTCCACTTT.

The CDR3, as DNA: TGTGCCAGCAGCTTGGATACGAGGGGAGAGAATCAGCCCCAGCATTTT. Its protein product is CASSLDTRGENQPQHF. The chain carries TRBV5-5 and TRBJ1-5, with a tentative D call TRBD1 (5 bases). The germline V gene has CDR1 SGHKS and CDR2 YYEKEE (reference sequence). The CDR3 covers 16 residues. Trimming cost V 0 bases and J 4 bases, with 14 bases left between them. Variable domain in full (rest from reference TRBV5-5 and TRBJ1-5): DAGVTQSPTHLIKTRGQQVTLRCSPISGHKSVSWYQQVLGQGPQFIFQYYEKEERGRGNFPDRFSARQFPNYSSELNVNALLLGDSALYLCASSLDTRGENQPQHFGDGTRLSIL.

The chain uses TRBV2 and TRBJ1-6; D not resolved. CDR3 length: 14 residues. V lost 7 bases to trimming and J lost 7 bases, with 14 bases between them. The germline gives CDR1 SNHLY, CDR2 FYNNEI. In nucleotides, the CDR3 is TGTGCCAGCATCTATGGGAGCCCCAATTCACCCCTCCACTTT. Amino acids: CASIYGSPNSPLHF.

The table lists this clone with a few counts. The CDR3 protein is CASRRTHGYTF. In DNA, the CDR3 is TGTGCCAGCAGGCGGACCCATGGCTACACCTTC. The chain has TRBV6-5 and TRBJ1-2; D not certain. The CDR3 covers 11 residues. Trimming removed 6 bases at V and 6 bases at J, with 8 bases between. Germline loops: CDR1 MNHEY, CDR2 SVGAGI.

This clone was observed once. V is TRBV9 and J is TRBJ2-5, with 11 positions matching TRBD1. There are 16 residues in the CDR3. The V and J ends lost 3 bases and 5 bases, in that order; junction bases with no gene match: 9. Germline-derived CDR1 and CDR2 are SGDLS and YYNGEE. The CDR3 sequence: CASSEGGQGDLETQYF. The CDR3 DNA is TGTGCCAGCAGCGAGGGGGGACAGGGGGATTTGGAGACCCAGTACTTC.

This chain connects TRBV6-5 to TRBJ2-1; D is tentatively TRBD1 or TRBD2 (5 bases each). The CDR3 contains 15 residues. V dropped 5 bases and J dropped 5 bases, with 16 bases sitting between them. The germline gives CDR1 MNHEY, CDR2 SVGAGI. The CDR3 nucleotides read TGTGCCAGCAGTCCTCCGGGGACCAGACACAATGAGCAGTTCTTC. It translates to CASSPPGTRHNEQFF.

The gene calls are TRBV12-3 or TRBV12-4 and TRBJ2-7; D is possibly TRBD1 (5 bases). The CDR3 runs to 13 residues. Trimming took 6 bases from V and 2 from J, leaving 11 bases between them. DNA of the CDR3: TGTGCCAGCAGATACAGGAGAACCTACGAGCAGTACTTC. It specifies CASRYRRTYEQYF.

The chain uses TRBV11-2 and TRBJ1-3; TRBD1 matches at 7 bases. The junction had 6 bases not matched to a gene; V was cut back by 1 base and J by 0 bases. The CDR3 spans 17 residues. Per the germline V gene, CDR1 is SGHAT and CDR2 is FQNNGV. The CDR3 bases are TGTGCCAGCAGCTTAGTAAGGGACAGAGACTCTGGAAACACCATATATTTT. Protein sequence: CASSLVRDRDSGNTIYF.

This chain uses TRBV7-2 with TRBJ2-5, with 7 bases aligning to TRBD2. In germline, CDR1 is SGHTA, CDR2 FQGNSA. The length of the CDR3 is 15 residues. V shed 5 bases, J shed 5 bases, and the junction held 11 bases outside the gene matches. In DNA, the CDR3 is TGTGCCAGCAGCGGTCAGGGCGGGAGCCGGGAGACCCAGTACTTC. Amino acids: CASSGQGGSRETQYF.

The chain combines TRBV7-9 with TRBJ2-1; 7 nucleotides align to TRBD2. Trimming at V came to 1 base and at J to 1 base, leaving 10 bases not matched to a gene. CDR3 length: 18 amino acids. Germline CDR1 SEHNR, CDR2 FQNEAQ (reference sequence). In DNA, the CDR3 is TGTGCCAGCAGCTTAGGTCCTAGCGGTACCCTGTCCTACAATGAGCAGTTCTTC. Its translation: CASSLGPSGTLSYNEQFF.

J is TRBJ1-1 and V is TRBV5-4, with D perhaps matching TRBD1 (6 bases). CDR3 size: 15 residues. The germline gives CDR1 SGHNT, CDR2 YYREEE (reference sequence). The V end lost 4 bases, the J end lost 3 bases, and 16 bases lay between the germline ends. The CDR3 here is CASSPTGRYYTEAFF. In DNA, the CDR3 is TGTGCCAGCAGCCCGACAGGCAGATATTACACTGAAGCTTTCTTT. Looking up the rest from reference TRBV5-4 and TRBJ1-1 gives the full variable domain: ETGVTQSPTHLIKTRGQQVTLRCSSQSGHNTVSWYQQALGQGPQFIFQYYREEENGRGNFPPRFSGLQFPNYSSELNVNALELDDSALYLCASSPTGRYYTEAFFGQGTRLTVV.

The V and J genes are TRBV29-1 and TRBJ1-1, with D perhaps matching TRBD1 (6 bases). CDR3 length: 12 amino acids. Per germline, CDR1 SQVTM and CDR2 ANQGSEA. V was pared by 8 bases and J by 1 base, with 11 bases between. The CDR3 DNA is TGCAGCTTCTCGACAGGGAACACTGAAGCTTTCTTT. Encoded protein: CSFSTGNTEAFF.

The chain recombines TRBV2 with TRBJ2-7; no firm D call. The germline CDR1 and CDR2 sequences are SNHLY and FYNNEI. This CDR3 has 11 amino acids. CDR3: CASSVSRSPHV. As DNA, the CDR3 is TGTGCCAGCAGTGTTTCTAGGAGCCCTCACGTC.

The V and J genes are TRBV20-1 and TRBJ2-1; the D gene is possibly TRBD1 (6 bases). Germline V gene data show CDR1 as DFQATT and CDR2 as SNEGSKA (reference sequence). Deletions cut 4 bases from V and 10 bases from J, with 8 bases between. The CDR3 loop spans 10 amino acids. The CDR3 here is CSATRGEQFF. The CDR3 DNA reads TGCAGTGCTACAAGGGGGGAGCAGTTCTTC.

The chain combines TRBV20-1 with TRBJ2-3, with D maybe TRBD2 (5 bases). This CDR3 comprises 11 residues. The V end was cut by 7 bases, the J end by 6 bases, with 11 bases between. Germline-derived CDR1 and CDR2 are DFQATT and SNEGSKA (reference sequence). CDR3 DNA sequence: TGCAGTGGCCAGAGGGCGGATACGCAGTATTTT. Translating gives CSGQRADTQYF.

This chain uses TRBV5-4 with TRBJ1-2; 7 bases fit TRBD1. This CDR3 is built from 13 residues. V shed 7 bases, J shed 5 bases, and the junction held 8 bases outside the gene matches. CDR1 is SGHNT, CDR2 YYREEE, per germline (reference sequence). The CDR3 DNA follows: TGTGCCAGCCGAAGGACAGGAGATTATGGCTACACCTTC. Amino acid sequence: CASRRTGDYGYTF.

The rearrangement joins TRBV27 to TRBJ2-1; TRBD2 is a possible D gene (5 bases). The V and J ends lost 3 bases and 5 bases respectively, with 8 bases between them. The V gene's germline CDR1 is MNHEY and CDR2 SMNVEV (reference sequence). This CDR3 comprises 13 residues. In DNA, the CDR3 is TGTGCCAGCAGTTTGGGAGCAGACAATGAGCAGTTCTTC. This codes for CASSLGADNEQFF.

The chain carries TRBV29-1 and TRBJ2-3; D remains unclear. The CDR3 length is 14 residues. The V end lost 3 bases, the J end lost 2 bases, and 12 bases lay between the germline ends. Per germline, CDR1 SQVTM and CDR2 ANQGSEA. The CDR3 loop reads CSVDGRSYTDTQYF. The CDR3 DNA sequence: TGCAGCGTTGACGGCAGGAGCTACACAGATACGCAGTATTTT.

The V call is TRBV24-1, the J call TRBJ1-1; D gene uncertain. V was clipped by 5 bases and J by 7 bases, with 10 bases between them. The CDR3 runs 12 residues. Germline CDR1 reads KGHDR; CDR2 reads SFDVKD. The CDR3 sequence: CATSGALSEAFF. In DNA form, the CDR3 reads TGTGCCACCAGTGGAGCTTTAAGTGAAGCTTTCTTT.

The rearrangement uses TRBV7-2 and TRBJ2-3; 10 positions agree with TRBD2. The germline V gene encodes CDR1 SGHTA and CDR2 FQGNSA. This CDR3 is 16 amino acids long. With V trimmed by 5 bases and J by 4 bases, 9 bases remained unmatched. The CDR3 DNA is TGTGCCAGCAGCCGCCGGCTAGCGGGGGCTGCAGATACGCAGTATTTT. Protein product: CASSRRLAGAADTQYF.

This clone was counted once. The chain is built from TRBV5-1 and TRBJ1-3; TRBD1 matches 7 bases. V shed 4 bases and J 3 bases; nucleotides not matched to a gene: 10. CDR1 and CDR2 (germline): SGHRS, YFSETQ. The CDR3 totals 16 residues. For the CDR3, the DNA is TGCGCCAGCAGCACGCTTCCAGGGGGACATGGAAACACCATATATTTT. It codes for CASSTLPGGHGNTIYF.

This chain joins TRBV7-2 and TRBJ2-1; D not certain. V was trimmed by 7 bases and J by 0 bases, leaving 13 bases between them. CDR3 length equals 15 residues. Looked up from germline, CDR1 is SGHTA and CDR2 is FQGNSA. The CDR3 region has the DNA TGTGCCAGCAAGGCGGCTAGTGACTCCTACAATGAGCAGTTCTTC. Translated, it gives CASKAASDSYNEQFF.